Shown below are 13 T cell receptor beta chains from a single sample sequenced in a study of post-analysis software for immune sequencing data. Study-level points and caveats: Compared with controls, patients had more of 4 to 6 TRBV segments, including TRBV5-6, TRBV5-1 and TRBV20-1.

Unique molecular identifiers were built into the TCR beta cDNA libraries. TCRdb independently ran MiXCR on the PCR reads; one entry per CDR3 protein. Of roughly 180,000 distinct CDR3 sequences listed, approximately 28% are singletons. No antigen is known for these receptors. The specimen sequenced was blood. The receptors originated from a girl aged 5-17 years with multiple sclerosis.

In this sample, this clonotype turned up many times. This chain uses TRBV27 with TRBJ2-1, with 7 nucleotides matching TRBD2. Germline-derived CDR1 and CDR2 are MNHEY and SMNVEV (reference sequence). The CDR3 length is 14 residues. The ends lost 4 bases at V and 2 bases at J; junction bases unmatched: 2. This chain's CDR3 is CASSSREPYNEQFF. As DNA, the CDR3 is TGTGCCAGCAGTTCGCGGGAGCCCTACAATGAGCAGTTCTTC.

This clonotype occurred many times. The chain recombines TRBV12-3 or TRBV12-4 with TRBJ2-7; D not certain. V was shortened by 1 base and J by 3 bases, with 7 bases between the two germline ends. CDR3 length equals 13 residues. The CDR3 protein is CASSLVGLYEQYF. The CDR3 coding sequence is TGTGCCAGCAGTTTAGTTGGCCTCTACGAGCAGTACTTC.

A few counts support this clonotype. The chain uses TRBV6-1 and TRBJ1-5; 7 positions match TRBD1. The CDR3 is 16 residues long. The germline CDR1 and CDR2 sequences are MNHNS and SASEGT. V shed 6 bases and J 4 bases; nucleotides not matched to a gene: 12. The CDR3 DNA follows: TGTGCCAGCAGCCCCACGAGGACAGGCCCGAATCAGCCCCAGCATTTT. It codes for CASSPTRTGPNQPQHF.

The gene calls are TRBV19 and TRBJ2-7; 7 bases are shared with TRBD1. J lost 0 bases, V lost 6 bases, and 8 bases had no gene match. This CDR3 comprises 15 residues. Germline CDR1 is LNHDA and CDR2 is SQIVND (reference sequence). The CDR3 DNA reads as TGTGCCAGTAGCACCGGACAGGTTAGCTCCTACGAGCAGTACTTC. It specifies CASSTGQVSSYEQYF.

CDR3 amino acids: CASRLTGGFGYTF. CDR3 nucleotides: TGCGCCAGCAGGTTGACAGGGGGATTTGGCTACACCTTC. The V call is TRBV5-1, the J call TRBJ1-2; 9 bases are a match to TRBD1. This CDR3 has 13 amino acids. Germline V CDR1 and CDR2: SGHRS, YFSETQ. V lost 5 bases, J lost 7 bases, and 6 bases stayed unmatched.

V usage is TRBV5-1 and J usage is TRBJ2-2; the D gene could be TRBD1 or TRBD2 (5 bases each). Germline CDR1 is SGHRS and CDR2 is YFSETQ. Trimming cost V 3 bases and J 7 bases, with 13 bases left between them. The CDR3 length is 14 residues. The DNA of the CDR3 is TGCGCCAGCAGCTCGGGGCCAGGAATCGGGGAGCTGTTTTTT. It yields the protein CASSSGPGIGELFF.

V usage is TRBV18 and J usage is TRBJ2-7, with D possibly being TRBD1 (5 bases). Trimming shortened V by 5 bases and J by 4 bases, and 18 bases separated the two germline ends. Germline V CDR1 and CDR2: KGHSH, LQKENI. The CDR3 length is 15 residues. CDR3 sequence: CASSRRGTEPYEQYF. CDR3 DNA: TGTGCCAGCTCAAGAAGGGGCACAGAACCTTACGAGCAGTACTTC.

This clonotype occurred a few times. The chain is built from TRBV5-1 and TRBJ1-1, with D unresolved. CDR1 is SGHRS, CDR2 YFSETQ, per germline. The V end lost 0 bases, the J end lost 1 base, and 10 bases lay between the germline ends. The length of the CDR3 is 15 residues. The DNA for the CDR3 is TGCGCCAGCAGCTTGGGGGATTACAGGAACACTGAAGCTTTCTTT. This codes for CASSLGDYRNTEAFF.

There are many counts of this clonotype. This sequence joins TRBV5-1 and TRBJ2-6; D uncertain. Germline V lookup: CDR1 SGHRS, CDR2 YFSETQ. The CDR3 is 15 residues long. Trimming pared 4 bases from V and 2 bases from J, leaving 10 bases between. The CDR3 loop is CASSTSGTGANVLTF. The CDR3 DNA follows: TGCGCCAGCAGCACCTCCGGAACTGGGGCCAACGTCCTGACTTTC.

This clonotype was observed once. A much larger clone lies a single base off, so this may be a read error. This chain connects TRBV4-1 to TRBJ2-5; D is undetermined. This CDR3 is built from 15 residues. V lost 0 bases to trimming and J lost 11 bases, with 19 bases between them. In germline, CDR1 is MGHRA, CDR2 YSYEKL. The CDR3 DNA follows: TGCGCCAGCAGCCAAGATTCCGATAGCTCCTACGGGCAGTACTTC. Translating gives CASSQDSDSSYGQYF.

This chain uses TRBV12-3 or TRBV12-4 with TRBJ1-6; D possibly corresponds to TRBD1 (5 bases). Between the trimmed V and J ends, which lost 6 bases and 10 bases, there was a span of 13 bases. CDR3 length: 13 residues. The CDR3 here is CASRRVGGSPLHF. In DNA, the CDR3 is TGTGCCAGCAGGCGCGTGGGGGGATCACCCCTCCACTTT.

DNA for the CDR3: TGCAGCGGTGCGGGACAGGGGTTCGACGAGCAGTACTTC. It codes for CSGAGQGFDEQYF. The chain links TRBV29-1 to TRBJ2-7; 10 bases agree with TRBD1. CDR3 size: 13 residues. Per the germline V gene, CDR1 is SQVTM and CDR2 is ANQGSEA. V gave up 7 bases and J gave up 5 bases; unmatched junction bases: 8.

This clonotype has only a few counts. The gene calls are TRBV12-3 or TRBV12-4 and TRBJ2-1; 9 bases line up with TRBD2. V dropped 1 base and J dropped 9; count of bases not matched to a gene: 10. The CDR3 spans 16 residues. The CDR3 here is CASSLGAGGPSGEQFF. The CDR3, as DNA: TGTGCCAGCAGTTTAGGAGCGGGAGGTCCCTCTGGTGAGCAGTTCTTC.